This T cell receptor (beta chain) is drawn from a study of CD8+CD57+ T cells in acquired aplastic anemia. The overall study: Sorted CD4+ and CD8+ cells gave an average of about 3.4 ug of DNA.

V was trimmed by 6 bases and J by 9 bases, leaving 21 bases between them. CDR1 MNHEY and CDR2 SVGEGT come from the germline V gene. The CDR3 consists of 14 residues. This clonotype was counted at least ten times. The antigen is not known. General study results and limits: In common between the patients and the controls were approximately 28 CD8+ CDR3 sequences. Any difference that existed in CD8+ Simpson's diversity between patients and controls was not significant.

TCR beta VDJ and CDR3 profiling used genomic DNA as template. TCRdb called the reads again in MiXCR, with one record for every CDR3 protein. The repertoire holds approximately 190,000 distinct CDR3 sequences, with less than 65% as singletons. The chain joins TRBV6-2 or TRBV6-3 to TRBJ2-7, with TRBD2 as a possible D gene (5 bases). Sequencing used sorted CD4+, CD8+, or CD8+CD57+ T cells (not recorded which) from PBMCs. This TCR was recovered from a human donor with severe aplastic anemia or a healthy control (not recorded which). The CDR3 nucleotides read TGTGCCAGCAGCCTCGACGGTGGATGGGAGAGGCAGTACTTC. This translates into CASSLDGGWERQYF.